One and the same sample provided the 25 T cell receptor beta chains below, sequenced in a study of blood T cells in healthy people across ages (dated by TCRdb to 2015 to 2017). The library was produced with 5' RACE. Sequencing used an Illumina HiSeq 2500. The second PCR ran for about 6 to 12 cycles and used a J-beta primer mix along with a sample-barcoded 5' primer. TCRdb cleaned the public reads at Q25 with fastp, built clones with MiXCR and kept in-frame beta chains. Every CDR3 protein is listed once, alongside the most common genes and DNA of its rows. The sample table shows about 1,000,000 distinct CDR3 sequences, and more than 35% are seen once. The ten largest clones capture approximately 17% of the sample. Sequencing was performed on blood. All receptors derive from a woman aged 60-75 years in good health.

In this sample, this clonotype turned up once. A junction end diverges from the germline sequence, so it may reflect a read error. The genes are TRBV14 and TRBJ2-1; 8 bases match TRBD1. CDR1 is SGHDN and CDR2 is FVKESK in the germline V gene. The CDR3 consists of 15 residues. The CDR3 DNA reads TGTGCCAGCAACCAAGTCGTCCCAGGGGGCACTGAGCAGTTCTTC. Its protein is CASNQVVPGGTEQFF.

A few counts support this clonotype. The chain uses TRBV4-2 and TRBJ1-5; D call uncertain. This CDR3 has 15 amino acids. V lost 0 bases, J lost 0 bases, and 6 bases lay in between. CDR1 is LGHNA and CDR2 is YNFKEQ in the germline V gene. The CDR3 here is CASSQDRPSNQPQHF. Written as DNA, the CDR3 is TGTGCCAGCAGCCAAGATCGGCCTAGCAATCAGCCCCAGCATTTT.

This clonotype was detected only a few times. A clone one base away is much larger, so this may be a read error. The CDR3 protein is CASSTWDRATYNEQYF. In nucleotides, the CDR3 is TGTGCCAGCAGCACGTGGGACAGGGCCACGTACAATGAGCAGTACTTC. This chain connects TRBV7-9 to TRBJ2-1; 9 bases are a match to TRBD1. The J call is doubtful: the DNA matches TRBJ2-7 better. This CDR3 comprises 16 residues. The germline CDR1 and CDR2 sequences are SEHNR and FQNEAQ (reference sequence).

A single count supports this clonotype. This chain joins TRBV3-1 and TRBJ1-2; TRBD1 aligns across 7 bases. CDR1 is LGHDT, CDR2 YNNKEL, per germline (reference sequence). The CDR3 runs 15 residues. J gave up 5 bases and V 4 bases, and 10 bases lay outside the gene matches. This CDR3 reads CASSPGQYVGYGYTF. As DNA, the CDR3 is TGTGCCAGCAGCCCGGGACAGTACGTCGGATATGGCTACACCTTC.

This chain links TRBV5-6 with TRBJ2-7; TRBD1 is a possible D gene (6 bases). The V and J ends lost 9 bases and 0 bases respectively, with 19 bases between them. The germline CDR1 and CDR2 sequences are SGHDT and YYEEEE. The CDR3 length is 15 residues. CDR3 residues: CATRQATTGSYEQYF. The CDR3 DNA is TGTGCCACCAGACAGGCCACTACTGGCTCCTACGAGCAGTACTTC.

The chain couples TRBV7-2 to TRBJ2-7; 10 nucleotides match TRBD2. Germline CDR1 reads SGHTA; CDR2 reads FQGNSA. Trimming took 5 bases from V and 2 from J; bases not matched to a gene: 18. CDR3 length: 19 residues. In DNA, the CDR3 is TGTGCCAGCAGCCCAGTTCGGTGGAGCGGGAGGGCCATCCCCTACGAGCAGTACTTC. Its translation is CASSPVRWSGRAIPYEQYF.

The table lists this clonotype with a few counts. V gene TRBV5-1 combines with J gene TRBJ2-1; TRBD1 matches at 10 bases. CDR1 and CDR2 (germline): SGHRS, YFSETQ. The CDR3 loop spans 14 amino acids. J was trimmed by 8 bases and V by 3 bases; bases with no gene match: 5. Written as DNA, the CDR3 is TGCGCCAGCAGCTCCCGGGACAGGGGTGATGAGCAGTTCTTC. It specifies CASSSRDRGDEQFF.

This clonotype was detected only a few times. In DNA form, the CDR3 reads TGTGCCTGGCGTCGGACTAGCGCCTACGAGCAGTACTTC. Translated, it gives CAWRRTSAYEQYF. The rearrangement uses TRBV30 and TRBJ2-7; TRBD2 aligns across 9 bases. CDR3 length: 13 amino acids. V dropped 5 bases and J dropped 2; count of bases not matched to a gene: 4. Germline loops: CDR1 GTSNPN, CDR2 SVGIG (reference sequence).

V gene TRBV12-3 or TRBV12-4 combines with J gene TRBJ2-1; D gene ambiguous. The V end lost 2 bases, the J end lost 13 bases, and 18 bases lay between the germline ends. The CDR3 spans 14 residues. CDR3 residues: CASSLSRTTETQFF. For the CDR3, the DNA is TGTGCCAGCAGTTTAAGTCGGACGACGGAGACCCAGTTCTTC.

The chain uses TRBV7-9 and TRBJ1-2; D perhaps matches TRBD1 (5 bases). The length of the CDR3 is 14 residues. Deletions cut 1 base from V and 4 bases from J, with 10 bases between. The germline V gene has CDR1 SEHNR and CDR2 FQNEAQ (reference sequence). CDR3: CASSLGVGLYGYTF. The CDR3 coding sequence is TGTGCCAGCAGCTTAGGGGTGGGACTCTATGGCTACACCTTC.

The gene calls are TRBV18 and TRBJ1-1; no reliable D call. The V gene's germline CDR1 is KGHSH and CDR2 LQKENI. The CDR3 is made up of 13 amino acids. Trimming removed 1 base from V and 8 bases from J, with 11 bases in between. The CDR3 region is CASSPLGFLEAFF. Here the CDR3 DNA reads TGTGCCAGCTCACCACTGGGGTTTTTAGAAGCTTTCTTT.

This clonotype was detected many times. The genes are TRBV20-1 and TRBJ2-3, with 10 positions matching TRBD2. Per the germline V gene, CDR1 is DFQATT and CDR2 is SNEGSKA (reference sequence). V lost 1 base and J lost 4; bases outside the gene matches: 8. This CDR3 contains 16 residues. Here the CDR3 DNA reads TGCAGTGCTAGAGGACTAGCGGGCGTCCAGGCAGATACGCAGTATTTT. Its translation: CSARGLAGVQADTQYF.

The count of this clonotype is one. This chain connects TRBV6-5 to TRBJ1-2; 7 bases align to TRBD1. Germline V gene data show CDR1 as MNHEY and CDR2 as SVGAGI. The CDR3 is 15 residues long. V was pared by 2 bases and J by 1 base, with 4 bases of the junction left unmatched. CDR3 coding DNA: TGTGCCAGCAGTTACGGGGGACAGAATAACTATGGCTACACCTTC. It translates to CASSYGGQNNYGYTF.

This chain links TRBV21-1 with TRBJ2-1. TRBV21-1 counts as a pseudogene. The CDR3 runs to 12 residues. The CDR3 DNA sequence: TGTGCCAGCAGCAAAGGACCCAATGAGCAGTTCTTC. It is translated as CASSKGPNEQFF.

This clonotype was observed a handful of times. This chain connects TRBV5-1 to TRBJ2-3; 9 bases map to TRBD2. This CDR3 has 15 amino acids. The germline gives CDR1 SGHRS, CDR2 YFSETQ. V trimming: 5 bases; J trimming: 5 bases; junction bases outside the gene matches: 9. CDR3 region: CASSHGSGSGDTQYF. Written as DNA, the CDR3 is TGCGCCAGCAGTCATGGTAGCGGGAGCGGAGATACGCAGTATTTT.

This clonotype was seen many times. V usage is TRBV29-1 and J usage is TRBJ2-5; 7 bases map to TRBD2. Germline V gene lookup returns CDR1 SQVTM and CDR2 ANQGSEA. V was pared by 7 bases and J by 1 base, with 6 bases of the junction left unmatched. The CDR3 spans 13 residues. The CDR3 DNA follows: TGCAGCGCCCTACGGGGGGTCCAAGAGACCCAGTACTTC. This sequence encodes CSALRGVQETQYF.

This chain uses TRBV10-3 with TRBJ1-1, with D possibly TRBD1 on 6 matching bases. Germline V gives CDR1 ENHRY, CDR2 SYGVKD. The CDR3 loop spans 17 amino acids. The V end was cut by 8 bases, the J end by 0 bases, with 22 bases between. This CDR3 reads CAISSSGPPGVNTEAFF. CDR3 in DNA: TGTGCCATCTCATCTAGCGGCCCACCAGGGGTGAACACTGAAGCTTTCTTT.

The CDR3 region has the DNA TGTGCCAGCAGCCCAGAGGCCTGGGGGGAGACCCAGTACTTC. It translates to CASSPEAWGETQYF. The chain recombines TRBV11-1 with TRBJ2-5; D tentatively fits TRBD1 or TRBD2 (5 bases each). The CDR3 totals 14 residues. From germline, CDR1 is SGHAT and CDR2 FQDESV (reference sequence). The ends were cut back, 5 bases at V and 5 bases at J, with 15 bases in the middle. The variable domain in full, with the rest retrieved from reference TRBV11-1 and TRBJ2-5, is EAEVAQSPRYKITEKSQAVAFWCDPISGHATLYWYRQILGQGPELLVQFQDESVVDDSQLPKDRFSAERLKGVDSTLKIQPAELGDSAMYLCASSPEAWGETQYFGPGTRLLVL.

This sequence joins TRBV20-1 and TRBJ2-7, with 8 nucleotides matching TRBD2. The J call could be wrong; TRBJ2-4 is a better fit for the DNA end. CDR3 length equals 14 residues. CDR1 is DFQATT, CDR2 SNEGSKA, per germline (reference sequence). CDR3 residues: CSANGGGLRNIQYF. The CDR3 DNA reads TGCAGTGCTAACGGGGGGGGGCTTCGAAACATTCAGTACTTC.

This sequence joins TRBV5-4 and TRBJ1-6; D gene uncertain. There are 11 residues in the CDR3. Trimming cost V 10 bases and J 8 bases, with 10 bases left between them. Germline CDR1 reads SGHNT; CDR2 reads YYREEE (reference sequence). The chain's CDR3 is CAALPYSPLHF. The CDR3 DNA reads TGTGCCGCACTCCCCTATTCACCCCTCCACTTT.

The rearrangement joins TRBV9 to TRBJ2-3; D perhaps matches TRBD2 (5 bases). CDR1 is SGDLS and CDR2 is YYNGEE in the germline V gene. This CDR3 has 10 residues. V gave up 7 bases and J gave up 14 bases, with 14 bases separating them. DNA for the CDR3: TGTGCCAGCTCCGGGATTCATCGGTATTTT. It specifies CASSGIHRYF. Supplemented by reference TRBV9 and TRBJ2-3, the full variable domain reads DSGVTQTPKHLITATGQRVTLRCSPRSGDLSVYWYQQSLDQGLQFLIQYYNGEERAKGNILERFSAQQFPDLHSELNLSSLELGDSALYFCASSGIHRYFGPGTRLTVL.

The V call is TRBV13, the J call TRBJ2-5; weak D call: TRBD1 (6 bases). CDR1 and CDR2 from the germline V gene are PRHDT and FYEKMQ (reference sequence). The CDR3 spans 13 residues. V was cut by 5 bases and J by 3 bases, with 10 bases left in between. This CDR3 reads CASSVNREETQYF. The CDR3 DNA follows: TGTGCCAGCAGCGTTAACAGGGAAGAGACCCAGTACTTC.

A few counts support this clonotype. The CDR3 here is CASRIRTSADTQYF. In DNA, the CDR3 is TGTGCCAGCAGAATCAGGACTAGCGCAGATACGCAGTATTTT. V is TRBV2 and J is TRBJ2-3, with 9 bases that match TRBD2. The CDR3 has 14 residues. Germline V CDR1 and CDR2: SNHLY, FYNNEI. Losses at the gene ends were 6 bases for V and 4 bases for J; bases not matched to a gene: 5.

J is TRBJ1-5 and V is TRBV20-1; D is unresolved. CDR1 is DFQATT and CDR2 is SNEGSKA in the germline V gene (reference sequence). The CDR3 runs to 16 residues. The V end was cut by 0 bases, the J end by 0 bases, with 12 bases between. As DNA, the CDR3 is TGCAGTGCTAGAGATTTTTCAGGAGATAGCAATCAGCCCCAGCATTTT. This translates into CSARDFSGDSNQPQHF.

This clonotype has a count of ten or more. This chain joins TRBV11-2 and TRBJ2-4; no definite D call. CDR3 length: 11 amino acids. Deletions cut 2 bases from V and 8 bases from J, with 4 bases between. Germline assignment: CDR1 SGHAT and CDR2 FQNNGV. The CDR3 protein is CASSLLDIQYF. CDR3 nucleotides: TGTGCCAGCAGCTTATTGGACATTCAGTACTTC.